The text below deals with one TCR beta chain. CDR3 size: 16 residues. V lost 1 base, J lost 5 bases, and 8 bases stayed unmatched. Germline CDR1 and CDR2: LGHDT and YNNKEL (reference sequence). Allocation to cohorts depended on clinical history reported by the participants. The repertoire was sequenced with immunoSEQ multiplex PCR; TCRdb's copy has only in-frame clones and lacks some. Here the sample spans about 140,000 clones, approximately 87% being singletons. This sample was included in a study of blood T cell repertoires in COVID-19. The TCR comes from a man aged 60-69 years who had recovered from COVID-19. The J gene is TRBJ2-5, the V gene TRBV3-1 (or the pseudogene TRBV3-2), with TRBD2 matching 9 bases. Sequencing was performed on PBMCs or T cells enriched from blood (not recorded which). The CDR3, as DNA: TGTGCCAGCAGCCAAGGGGGGCTAGCGGGGCGGGAGACCCAGTACTTC. It translates to CASSQGGLAGRETQYF.